The entry below describes one TCR beta chain. These data are taken from a study of blood T cell repertoires in COVID-19. V lost 2 bases, J lost 10 bases, and 6 bases lay in between. The CDR3 has 11 amino acids. CDR1 MNHEY and CDR2 SVGAGI come from the germline V gene. Repertoires were generated with immunoSEQ multiplex PCR, while TCRdb's copy carries only in-frame clones and drops some. The sample lists 190,000 or so clones, approximately 78% occurring once. The chain has TRBV6-5 and TRBJ2-1; D is undetermined. Sequencing was carried out using peripheral blood. The sequence was collected from a woman older than 75 with active or convalescent COVID-19. The CDR3 protein is CASSYLGEQFF. The CDR3 DNA follows: TGTGCCAGCAGTTACCTCGGGGAGCAGTTCTTC.